Listed below are T cell receptor beta chains from one sample, sequenced in a study of T cells and copy number aberrations in small-cell lung cancer. Assay used: immunoSEQ multiplex PCR; TCRdb lists only in-frame clones, some missing. The profile shows more than 9,500 clones, 60% to 80% of them singletons. Sample: normal tissue next to the tumor. Receptors originate from a man aged 55 to 69 with small cell lung cancer. The CDR3 runs from the conserved cysteine through the conserved F or W. A D gene is named only where the DNA matches it firmly. Some rows have no size entry. The others give once, few or many, or a class for an expanded clone.

CDR3 DNA: TGTGCCAGCTCACCAATCTGGGGGGACACTGAAGCTTTCTTT
CDR3 protein: CASSPIWGDTEAFF
V gene: TRBV18
clone size: few
D gene: .
J gene: TRBJ1-1

CDR3 DNA: TGCAGCGTTATCTTCCCAGGGAACACCGGGGAGCTGTTTTTT
CDR3 protein: CSVIFPGNTGELFF
V gene: TRBV29-1
clone size: once
D gene: .
J gene: TRBJ2-2

CDR3 DNA: TGTGCCAGCCGCAAGTTAGGGGGACTGGGCGGGGAGCTGTTTTTT
CDR3 protein: CASRKLGGLGGELFF
V gene: TRBV7-8
clone size: few
D gene: .
J gene: TRBJ2-2

CDR3 DNA: TGTGCCAGCAGCAGTGGACAGTTCACCGGGGAGCTGTTTTTT
CDR3 protein: CASSSGQFTGELFF
V gene: TRBV7-9
clone size: .
D gene: .
J gene: TRBJ2-2

CDR3 DNA: TGTGCCAGCAGCACAGGCGGGGAGCTGTTTTTT
CDR3 protein: CASSTGGELFF
V gene: TRBV7-9
clone size: .
D gene: .
J gene: TRBJ2-2

CDR3 DNA: TGTGCCACCGGGACAGGGTGGGCTGAAGCTTTCTTT
CDR3 protein: CATGTGWAEAFF
V gene: TRBV28
clone size: .
D gene: TRBD1
J gene: TRBJ1-1

CDR3 DNA: TGTGCCAGCAGCACAACGCAGGGGGACAGGCAGTTCTTC
CDR3 protein: CASSTTQGDRQFF
V gene: TRBV11-2
clone size: .
D gene: TRBD1
J gene: TRBJ2-1

CDR3 DNA: TGCGCCAGCAGCTCCGGCAGGGAGGTACAGACCCAGTACTTC
CDR3 protein: CASSSGREVQTQYF
V gene: TRBV5-1
clone size: .
D gene: .
J gene: TRBJ2-5

CDR3 DNA: TGTGCCAGCAGTGAATGGGACCTTAAAGCTTTCTTT
CDR3 protein: CASSEWDLKAFF
V gene: TRBV25-1
clone size: .
D gene: .
J gene: TRBJ1-1

CDR3 DNA: TGTGCCAGCAGTCGGTACAGCACAGATACGCAGTATTTT
CDR3 protein: CASSRYSTDTQYF
V gene: TRBV5-6
clone size: .
D gene: .
J gene: TRBJ2-3

CDR3 DNA: TGCAGCGTTGACACCGGATCCCTTTATGGCTACACCTTC
CDR3 protein: CSVDTGSLYGYTF
V gene: TRBV29-1
clone size: .
D gene: .
J gene: TRBJ1-2

CDR3 DNA: TGCGCCAGCAGCAACGACGGTTCTAACTATGGCTACACCTTC
CDR3 protein: CASSNDGSNYGYTF
V gene: TRBV5-1
clone size: few
D gene: .
J gene: TRBJ1-2

CDR3 DNA: TGTGCCAGCAGTGAACCCGGGAGGAGGGGACAAGCTTTTTTT
CDR3 protein: CASSEPGRRGQAFF
V gene: TRBV2
clone size: .
D gene: .
J gene: TRBJ1-1

CDR3 DNA: TGTGCCTGGAGTGTAACCCCGAAAGGCGTGTTGGGGAATCAGCCCCAGCATTTT
CDR3 protein: CAWSVTPKGVLGNQPQHF
V gene: TRBV30
clone size: once
D gene: .
J gene: TRBJ1-5

CDR3 DNA: TGTGCCAGCACCACGGGATGGACTAGCGGGAGGGGTGAGCAGTTCTTC
CDR3 protein: CASTTGWTSGRGEQFF
V gene: TRBV7-6
clone size: .
D gene: TRBD2
J gene: TRBJ2-1